The 12 T cell receptor beta chains in this list originate from one sample, sequenced in a study of shared clonotypes between healthy human individuals. Clones were sequenced by immunoSEQ multiplex PCR, and TCRdb holds only the in-frame ones, with some missing. The sample gives roughly 490,000 clones, 76% of which show up once; about an eighth is in the top ten. The sequenced material came from PBMCs. Receptor source: a woman aged 40-49 years in good health. Some clones in this sample may be carry-over from other donors' samples.

This clone was picked up one time. The CDR3 DNA sequence: TGCAGCGTTGGAGGACACCAAATCTACGAGCAGTACTTC. It is translated as CSVGGHQIYEQYF. The chain is built from TRBV29-1 and TRBJ2-7; D is perhaps TRBD1 (5 bases). Germline loops: CDR1 SQVTM, CDR2 ANQGSEA. The CDR3 runs 13 residues. V was shortened by 4 bases and J by 3 bases, with 13 bases between the two germline ends.

In the case of this clone: A much larger clone sits a single nucleotide away, making a read error possible. V gene TRBV5-6 combines with J gene TRBJ1-1; no reliable D call. V was clipped by 4 bases and J by 5 bases, with 6 bases between them. This CDR3 is 11 amino acids long. The V gene's germline CDR1 is SGHDT and CDR2 YYEEEE. The CDR3 coding sequence is TGTGCCAGCAGCGTGGGTACTGAAGCTTTCTTT. Amino acids: CASSVGTEAFF.

This chain links TRBV7-8 with TRBJ2-1, with 10 bases lining up with TRBD2. The CDR3 spans 14 residues. Germline assignment: CDR1 SGHVS and CDR2 FQNEAQ. V trimming: 3 bases; J trimming: 9 bases; junction bases outside the gene matches: 5. CDR3 DNA: TGTGCCAGCAGCTTCAGCGGGAGGGGTTCTGAGCAGTTCTTC. Translation gives CASSFSGRGSEQFF.

As concerns this clone: This likely stems from a read error, as it lies one base from a far larger clone. The chain combines TRBV28 with TRBJ1-1; D is undetermined. The CDR3 length is 17 residues. CDR1 and CDR2 from the germline V gene are MDHEN and SYDVKM. CDR3 in DNA: TGTGCCAGCAGTTTACTTGCTAAACGGACCTCGAACGCTGAAGCTTTCTTT. It specifies CASSLLAKRTSNAEAFF.

The chain recombines TRBV29-1 with TRBJ2-7, with TRBD1 identical over 8 bases. V gave up 6 bases and J gave up 3 bases; unmatched junction bases: 13. The length of the CDR3 is 15 residues. Germline V gene lookup returns CDR1 SQVTM and CDR2 ANQGSEA. In DNA form, the CDR3 reads TGCAGCGTGTTCTATGGGGGGACAGGTCTCTACGAGCAGTACTTC. This sequence encodes CSVFYGGTGLYEQYF.

This rearrangement joins TRBV4-1 to TRBJ2-1, with D tentatively TRBD1 or TRBD2 (5 bases each). V was clipped by 4 bases and J by 7 bases, with 17 bases between them. The germline gives CDR1 MGHRA, CDR2 YSYEKL. The CDR3 runs 15 residues. The CDR3 DNA sequence: TGCGCCAGCAGCCGGGGCGGGCTCATTAAGAATGAGCAGTTCTTC. It specifies CASSRGGLIKNEQFF.

This sequence joins TRBV14 and TRBJ2-5; D is undetermined. The CDR3 sequence is 13 residues long. The V gene lost 5 bases and the J gene lost 4 bases, with 11 bases spanning the gap. Germline V gene lookup returns CDR1 SGHDN and CDR2 FVKESK. The CDR3 DNA reads as TGTGCCAGCAGCGAAAGGGTGGGAGAGACCCAGTACTTC. It codes for CASSERVGETQYF.

This rearrangement joins TRBV2 to TRBJ1-5; 7 positions agree with TRBD1. V trimming: 7 bases; J trimming: 4 bases; junction bases outside the gene matches: 7. Germline V gene lookup returns CDR1 SNHLY and CDR2 FYNNEI. This CDR3 comprises 14 residues. The CDR3 bases are TGTGCCAGCACGGGGACAGCTGGTAATCAGCCCCAGCATTTT. This codes for CASTGTAGNQPQHF.

The chain is built from TRBV10-1 and TRBJ2-7; TRBD1 aligns across 11 bases. The CDR3 spans 16 residues. CDR1 and CDR2 (germline): WNHNN, SYGVQD (reference sequence). V was pared by 4 bases and J by 3 bases, with 8 bases of the junction left unmatched. Here the CDR3 DNA reads TGCGCCAGCAGTGCCACCGGGACAGGGGGTATCTACGAGCAGTACTTC. Translation: CASSATGTGGIYEQYF.

This clone was counted ten times or more. The genes are TRBV30 and TRBJ1-1, with D perhaps TRBD1 (5 bases). The CDR3 spans 13 residues. V lost 0 bases and J lost 7, with 12 bases in between. Germline V gene lookup returns CDR1 GTSNPN and CDR2 SVGIG (reference sequence). The CDR3 here is CAWSVRGSNEAFF. The CDR3 coding sequence is TGTGCCTGGAGTGTCCGGGGCTCGAATGAAGCTTTCTTT.

The chain combines TRBV5-1 with TRBJ2-1, with TRBD2 matching over 12 bases. J was trimmed by 1 base and V by 2 bases; bases with no gene match: 13. This CDR3 is 20 amino acids long. The V gene's germline CDR1 is SGHRS and CDR2 YFSETQ. As DNA, the CDR3 is TGCGCCAGCAGCTTTGGGAGACTAGCGGGGGCATTGGGTTCCTACAATGAGCAGTTCTTC. Its protein is CASSFGRLAGALGSYNEQFF.

The chain recombines TRBV28 with TRBJ1-2; D unresolved. V lost 7 bases to trimming and J lost 1 base, with 13 bases between them. From germline, CDR1 is MDHEN and CDR2 SYDVKM. This CDR3 contains 14 residues. Here the CDR3 reads CASNWAALNYGYTF. The CDR3 region has the DNA TGTGCCAGCAACTGGGCGGCACTTAACTATGGCTACACCTTC.